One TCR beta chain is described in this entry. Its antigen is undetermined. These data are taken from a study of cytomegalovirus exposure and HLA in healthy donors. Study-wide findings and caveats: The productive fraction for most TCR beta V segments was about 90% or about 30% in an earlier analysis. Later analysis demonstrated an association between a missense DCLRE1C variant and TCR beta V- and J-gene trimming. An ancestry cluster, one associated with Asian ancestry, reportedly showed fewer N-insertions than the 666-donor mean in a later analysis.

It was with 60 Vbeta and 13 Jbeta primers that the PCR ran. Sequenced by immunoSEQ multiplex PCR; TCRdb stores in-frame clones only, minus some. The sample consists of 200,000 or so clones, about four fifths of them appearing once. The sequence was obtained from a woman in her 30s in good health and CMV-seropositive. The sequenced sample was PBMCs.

The CDR3 is CASSERSGLAKNIQYF. The CDR3 nucleotides are TGTGCCAGCAGTGAACGTAGCGGACTAGCCAAAAACATTCAGTACTTC. V is TRBV6-1 and J is TRBJ2-4; perhaps TRBD2 as D (6 bases). Per germline, CDR1 MNHNS and CDR2 SASEGT. Trimming removed 2 bases at V and 0 bases at J, with 11 bases between. The CDR3 runs to 16 residues.